These 30 T cell receptor beta chains originate from one sample sequenced in a study of early T cells in non-severe SARS-CoV-2 infection. TCRdb processed the 5' RACE reads anew with MiXCR; each CDR3 protein has one entry. The sample holds tens of thousands of distinct CDR3 sequences, around 7% seen once. Sequencing was performed on whole blood, taken at baseline. The receptors here all came from an adult who was a healthcare worker with PCR-confirmed SARS-CoV-2 infection or an uninfected control (not recorded which).

This clonotype appeared many times. The chain uses TRBV12-3 or TRBV12-4 and TRBJ1-4; TRBD1 agrees at 7 bases. The length of the CDR3 is 14 residues. The V segment lost 6 bases and the J segment 8 bases; nucleotides outside the gene matches: 9. This CDR3 is CASSPTGFYEKLFF. CDR3 sequence (DNA): TGTGCCAGCAGCCCGACAGGGTTCTACGAAAAACTGTTTTTT.

This clonotype showed up many times. V usage is TRBV20-1 and J usage is TRBJ2-1, with 7 bases lining up with TRBD1. This CDR3 is built from 15 residues. Per germline, CDR1 DFQATT and CDR2 SNEGSKA (reference sequence). J lost 6 bases, V lost 0 bases, and 8 bases had no gene match. This chain's CDR3 is CSARDGDRPPNEQFF. The CDR3 coding sequence is TGCAGTGCTAGAGACGGGGACAGACCTCCCAATGAGCAGTTCTTC.

This clonotype was seen only a few times. J is TRBJ2-7 and V is TRBV7-3; D call uncertain. This CDR3 has 13 residues. Trimming removed 10 bases at V and 2 bases at J, with 15 bases between. Per germline, CDR1 SGHTA and CDR2 FQGTGA. CDR3 loop: CATHGGATYEQYF. CDR3 nucleotide sequence: TGTGCCACCCACGGCGGAGCTACCTACGAGCAGTACTTC.

This clonotype was recorded many times. CDR3 residues: CASSPGTSGGHYNEQFF. CDR3 nucleotide sequence: TGTGCCAGCAGCCCCGGGACTAGCGGGGGGCATTACAATGAGCAGTTCTTC. The chain joins TRBV11-3 to TRBJ2-1; 15 bases are a match to TRBD2. The CDR3 has 17 amino acids. Germline V gives CDR1 SGHNT, CDR2 YENEEA. After removal of 5 bases from V and 4 bases from J, the junction contained 6 bases not matched to a gene.

This clonotype was seen only a few times. The CDR3 nucleotides are TGTGCCAGCAACCTAGACAGAGCTAATGAAAAACTGTTTTTT. This translates into CASNLDRANEKLFF. V is TRBV2 and J is TRBJ1-4, with TRBD1 as a possible D gene (5 bases). The CDR3 sequence is 14 residues long. Germline V CDR1 and CDR2: SNHLY, FYNNEI. Trimming stripped 7 bases from V and 3 bases from J, with 12 bases between.

This clonotype was counted only a few times. V and J are TRBV28 and TRBJ2-2, with D perhaps matching TRBD1 (6 bases). V was clipped by 3 bases and J by 4 bases, with 9 bases between them. Germline CDR1 reads MDHEN; CDR2 reads SYDVKM. The CDR3 sequence is 14 residues long. The CDR3 bases are TGTGCCAGCAGTTTGGACAGCTTCACCGGGGAGCTGTTTTTT. This sequence encodes CASSLDSFTGELFF.

This clonotype was counted ten times or more. The chain couples TRBV9 to TRBJ2-3; D remains unclear. There are 13 residues in the CDR3. Germline assignment: CDR1 SGDLS and CDR2 YYNGEE. V gave up 0 bases and J gave up 4 bases, with 6 bases separating them. CDR3 bases: TGTGCCAGCAGCGTAGGGTCCCCAGATACGCAGTATTTT. It translates to CASSVGSPDTQYF.

Note on this clonotype: A much larger clone sits a single nucleotide away, making a read error possible. The chain uses TRBV28 and TRBJ2-3; D remains unclear. The V gene lost 6 bases and the J gene lost 4 bases, with 11 bases spanning the gap. The CDR3 consists of 13 residues. Germline V gene lookup returns CDR1 MDHEN and CDR2 SYDVKM. The CDR3 reads CASRAFLADTQYF. The CDR3 nucleotides read TGTGCCAGCAGAGCCTTCCTCGCAGATACGCAGTATTTT.

This clonotype has only a few counts. The chain is built from TRBV6-6 and TRBJ1-5; D gene uncertain. The CDR3 length is 14 residues. V gave up 0 bases and J gave up 2 bases, with 5 bases separating them. Germline CDR1 is MNHNY and CDR2 is SVGAGI (reference sequence). In nucleotides, the CDR3 is TGTGCCAGCAGTTACTCGCCCGGCAATCAGCCCCAGCATTTT. Protein product: CASSYSPGNQPQHF.

This chain joins TRBV7-3 and TRBJ2-2; no clear D gene. This CDR3 spans 14 amino acids. The germline CDR1 and CDR2 sequences are SGHTA and FQGTGA. The V end lost 5 bases, the J end lost 4 bases, and 11 bases lay between the germline ends. CDR3 in DNA: TGTGCCAGCAGCCCATACACCGCCACCGGGGAGCTGTTTTTT. This gives the protein CASSPYTATGELFF.

There are many counts of this clonotype. The rearrangement links TRBV12-3 or TRBV12-4 to TRBJ1-4; no reliable D call. V was shortened by 2 bases and J by 4 bases, with 11 bases between the two germline ends. The CDR3 has 15 amino acids. The CDR3 loop is CASSLWIASNEKLFF. The CDR3 DNA sequence: TGTGCCAGCAGTTTATGGATTGCTAGTAATGAAAAACTGTTTTTT.

This clonotype was seen more than once but under ten times. The chain has TRBV20-1 and TRBJ2-3; TRBD1 matches 7 bases. Trimming cost V 6 bases and J 0 bases; bases outside gene matches: 9. This CDR3 has 15 amino acids. The germline CDR1 and CDR2 sequences are DFQATT and SNEGSKA (reference sequence). CDR3 loop: CSATGQALSTDTQYF. As DNA, the CDR3 is TGCAGTGCAACAGGACAGGCCTTGAGCACAGATACGCAGTATTTT.

This clonotype was recorded many times. The chain uses TRBV5-5 and TRBJ2-3, with D perhaps matching TRBD1 (6 bases). There are 15 residues in the CDR3. The V end lost 0 bases, the J end lost 5 bases, and 13 bases lay between the germline ends. Germline lookup yields CDR1 SGHKS and CDR2 YYEKEE (reference sequence). The CDR3 DNA reads TGTGCCAGCAGCTTGGCTCAGGGGCTGATAGATACGCAGTATTTT. Translating gives CASSLAQGLIDTQYF.

In its sample, this clonotype was seen many times. V is TRBV12-3 or TRBV12-4 and J is TRBJ1-4; D might be TRBD1 (5 bases). Trimming shortened V by 1 base and J by 5 bases, and 8 bases separated the two germline ends. The CDR3 extends over 14 amino acids. This CDR3 reads CASSLGQRNEKLFF. CDR3 nucleotides: TGTGCCAGCAGTTTAGGACAGAGAAATGAAAAACTGTTTTTT.

This clonotype has a count of ten or more. This chain connects TRBV6-1 to TRBJ1-6; D gene ambiguous. This CDR3 has 14 residues. Germline V gives CDR1 MNHNS, CDR2 SASEGT. The V gene lost 0 bases and the J gene lost 7 bases, with 7 bases spanning the gap. The CDR3: CASSEAGGNSPLHF. The DNA of the CDR3 is TGTGCCAGCAGTGAAGCCGGCGGAAATTCACCCCTCCACTTT.

This clonotype was counted at least ten times. The chain has TRBV10-3 and TRBJ1-1; TRBD1 matches at 7 bases. The CDR3 runs to 13 residues. The junction had 9 bases not matched to a gene; V was cut back by 6 bases and J by 8 bases. Germline-derived CDR1 and CDR2 are ENHRY and SYGVKD. CDR3 DNA: TGTGCCATCAGAACCGGGACAGCGAACGAAGCTTTCTTT. Residues: CAIRTGTANEAFF.

This clonotype was counted at least ten times. The gene calls are TRBV29-1 and TRBJ1-2; maybe TRBD1 (6 bases). The CDR3 runs 12 residues. Germline-derived CDR1 and CDR2 are SQVTM and ANQGSEA. Trimming took off 5 bases at V and 4 bases at J, with 11 bases between the two ends. The CDR3 nucleotides are TGCAGCGTTTCCGGGACAACCTATGGCTACACCTTC. This codes for CSVSGTTYGYTF.

There are many counts of this clonotype. This chain links TRBV7-9 with TRBJ1-6, with TRBD1 as a possible D gene (5 bases). The CDR3 covers 14 residues. Trimming cost V 6 bases and J 6 bases, with 12 bases left between them. Germline values: CDR1 SEHNR, CDR2 FQNEAQ (reference sequence). CDR3 residues: CASRMGPSNSPLHF. In nucleotides, the CDR3 is TGTGCCAGCAGGATGGGACCGAGTAATTCACCCCTCCACTTT.

This clonotype was detected many times. The CDR3 nucleotides are TGTGCCAGCAGCCCGACTAGCGCGAGGACCGGGGAGCTGTTTTTT. It is translated as CASSPTSARTGELFF. V usage is TRBV7-6 and J usage is TRBJ2-2; TRBD2 matches at 8 bases. V was clipped by 5 bases and J by 5 bases; unmatched bases: 7. The V gene's germline CDR1 is SGHVS and CDR2 FNYEAQ. This CDR3 has 15 residues.

This clonotype was counted ten times or more. V gene TRBV5-1 combines with J gene TRBJ2-1; D ambiguous. The CDR3 spans 15 residues. CDR1 SGHRS and CDR2 YFSETQ come from the germline V gene. Deletions cut 0 bases from V and 3 bases from J, with 10 bases between. The CDR3: CASSLGGDGYNEQFF. The DNA for the CDR3 is TGCGCCAGCAGCTTGGGTGGGGATGGCTACAATGAGCAGTTCTTC.

This clonotype came up many times. The junction and the germline gene differ at one end; a read error may be behind it. J is TRBJ2-1 and V is TRBV7-9; 8 bases line up with TRBD2. The CDR3 spans 12 residues. Germline V CDR1 and CDR2: SEHNR, FQNEAQ (reference sequence). CDR3 nucleotides: TGTGCCAGCAGCGGGCCGCGGGGGGTCTGGCTCTTC. This encodes CASSGPRGVWLF. Looking up the rest from reference TRBV7-9 and TRBJ2-1 gives the full variable domain: DTGVSQNPRHKITKRGQNVTFRCDPISEHNRLYWYRQTLGQGPEFLTYFQNEAQLEKSRLLSDRFSAERPKGSFSTLEIQRTEQGDSAMYLCASSGPRGVWLFGPGTRLTVL.

The chain is built from TRBV24-1 and TRBJ2-7; a possible D gene is TRBD1 (6 bases). The CDR3 is 15 residues long. The germline V and J ends were trimmed by 2 bases and 7 bases, with 17 bases remaining between them. CDR1 and CDR2 from the germline V gene are KGHDR and SFDVKD. The DNA for the CDR3 is TGTGCCACCAGTGATTCTACAGGGCCTATTCGGGAGCAGTACTTC. Amino acid sequence: CATSDSTGPIREQYF.

The rearrangement links TRBV5-1 to TRBJ1-4, with D perhaps TRBD1 (5 bases). The CDR3 runs 12 residues. Trimming removed 3 bases at V and 7 bases at J, with 7 bases between. Germline CDR1 SGHRS, CDR2 YFSETQ. In DNA form, the CDR3 reads TGCGCCAGCAGCTGGGACGGTGAAAAACTGTTTTTT. Translated: CASSWDGEKLFF.

This clonotype was seen a few times. V usage is TRBV6-5 and J usage is TRBJ2-4; perhaps D is TRBD1 or TRBD2 (5 bases each). The germline V gene encodes CDR1 MNHEY and CDR2 SVGAGI. This CDR3 is built from 15 residues. The ends were cut back, 6 bases at V and 7 bases at J, with 19 bases in the middle. The CDR3: CASRALGGTVNIQYF. Here the CDR3 DNA reads TGTGCCAGCAGGGCCCTTGGGGGAACGGTGAACATTCAGTACTTC.

This clonotype was found a few times. The rearrangement joins TRBV27 to TRBJ2-3, with 8 nucleotides matching TRBD2. V was pared by 2 bases and J by 4 bases, with 14 bases of the junction left unmatched. The CDR3 covers 18 residues. The V gene's germline CDR1 is MNHEY and CDR2 SMNVEV (reference sequence). CDR3 region: CASSLRRGSGEAADTQYF. The CDR3 nucleotides are TGTGCCAGCAGTTTACGACGAGGTAGCGGGGAGGCCGCAGATACGCAGTATTTT.

This clonotype showed up many times. This rearrangement joins TRBV3-1 to TRBJ2-3; tentative D call: TRBD1 (5 bases). V lost 4 bases and J 0 bases, leaving 11 bases between the germline ends. This CDR3 contains 15 residues. Germline CDR1 is LGHDT and CDR2 is YNNKEL (reference sequence). In DNA form, the CDR3 reads TGTGCCAGCAGCCCCCGACAGACTAGCACAGATACGCAGTATTTT. Its protein is CASSPRQTSTDTQYF.

This clonotype was counted ten times or more. J is TRBJ2-7 and V is TRBV6-2 or TRBV6-3; weak D call: TRBD2 (6 bases). Germline V gene data show CDR1 as MNHEY and CDR2 as SVGEGT. V dropped 5 bases and J dropped 2 bases, with 19 bases sitting between them. The CDR3 loop spans 16 amino acids. The CDR3 DNA is TGTGCCAGCAGTCCCCTTACGGGAGAGGGTGCCTACGAGCAGTACTTC. It encodes CASSPLTGEGAYEQYF.

CDR3 loop: CASSEYETGGFDEKLFF. The CDR3 bases are TGTGCCAGCAGTGAATATGAAACAGGGGGTTTTGATGAAAAACTGTTTTTT. The V gene is TRBV25-1, the J gene TRBJ1-4; 8 bases are a match to TRBD1. CDR1 and CDR2 (germline): MGHDK, SYGVNS. This CDR3 is 17 amino acids long. With V trimmed by 0 bases and J by 6 bases, 9 bases remained unmatched. Using reference TRBV25-1 and TRBJ1-4 for the parts outside the CDR3, the full variable domain is EADIYQTPRYLVIGTGKKITLECSQTMGHDKMYWYQQDPGMELHLIHYSYGVNSTEKGDLSSESTVSRIRTEHFPLTLESARPSHTSQYLCASSEYETGGFDEKLFFGSGTQLSVL.

This clonotype was seen a handful of times. V is TRBV9 and J is TRBJ2-5, with D perhaps assigned TRBD1 or TRBD2 (5 bases each). The CDR3 totals 15 residues. CDR1 and CDR2 from the germline V gene are SGDLS and YYNGEE. Trimming removed 0 bases from V and 1 base from J, with 10 bases in between. In DNA form, the CDR3 reads TGTGCCAGCAGCGTAGATACCGGGACCCAAGAGACCCAGTACTTC. Its protein is CASSVDTGTQETQYF.

V is TRBV12-3 or TRBV12-4 and J is TRBJ1-6; possibly TRBD1 for D (6 bases). This CDR3 region has 15 residues. Trimming took off 8 bases at V and 7 bases at J, with 18 bases between the two ends. CDR3 in amino acids: CASQMGGAGNSPLHF. CDR3 DNA sequence: TGTGCCAGCCAGATGGGGGGGGCAGGAAATTCACCCCTCCACTTT.